This T cell receptor (beta chain) was observed in a study of CD8 T cells in Susac syndrome. The V and J ends lost 1 base and 2 bases respectively, with 9 bases between them. This CDR3 region has 15 residues. The germline gives CDR1 MNHEY, CDR2 SVGEGT. RNA in amounts of roughly 0.5 to 1 ug was reverse transcribed with random hexamers. Amplification of the TCR beta CDR3 was carried out by immunoSEQ multiplex PCR, which spanned a total of 54 Vbeta and 13 Jbeta segments. TCRdb processed the immunoSEQ multiplex PCR reads anew with MiXCR; each CDR3 protein has one entry. This sample carries fewer than 350,000 distinct CDR3 sequences, approximately 85% of them seen once, and the ten largest clones take around 0.2%.

The sequenced material came from CD8+ T cells from PBMCs. The clonotype comes from a human donor with multiple sclerosis. J is TRBJ1-3 and V is TRBV6-2 or TRBV6-3; perhaps TRBD1 as D (5 bases). In nucleotides, the CDR3 is TGTGCCAGCAGTTACTTCGGGGGAACTGGAAACACCATATATTTT. Translated, it gives CASSYFGGTGNTIYF.